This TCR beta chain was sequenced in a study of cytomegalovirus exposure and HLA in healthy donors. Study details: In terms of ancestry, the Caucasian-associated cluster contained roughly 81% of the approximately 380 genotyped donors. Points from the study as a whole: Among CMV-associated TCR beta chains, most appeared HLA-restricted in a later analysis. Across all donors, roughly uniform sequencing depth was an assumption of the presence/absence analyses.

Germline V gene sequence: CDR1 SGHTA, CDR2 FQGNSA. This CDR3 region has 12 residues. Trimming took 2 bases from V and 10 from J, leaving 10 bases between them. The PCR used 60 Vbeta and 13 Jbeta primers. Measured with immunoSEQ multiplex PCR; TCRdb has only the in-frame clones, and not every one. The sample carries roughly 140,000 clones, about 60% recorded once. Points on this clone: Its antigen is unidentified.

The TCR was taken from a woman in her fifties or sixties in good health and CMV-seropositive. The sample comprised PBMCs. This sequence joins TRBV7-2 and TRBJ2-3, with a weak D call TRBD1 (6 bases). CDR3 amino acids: CASSLTGSPQYF. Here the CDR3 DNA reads TGTGCCAGCAGCTTAACAGGGAGTCCGCAGTATTTT.